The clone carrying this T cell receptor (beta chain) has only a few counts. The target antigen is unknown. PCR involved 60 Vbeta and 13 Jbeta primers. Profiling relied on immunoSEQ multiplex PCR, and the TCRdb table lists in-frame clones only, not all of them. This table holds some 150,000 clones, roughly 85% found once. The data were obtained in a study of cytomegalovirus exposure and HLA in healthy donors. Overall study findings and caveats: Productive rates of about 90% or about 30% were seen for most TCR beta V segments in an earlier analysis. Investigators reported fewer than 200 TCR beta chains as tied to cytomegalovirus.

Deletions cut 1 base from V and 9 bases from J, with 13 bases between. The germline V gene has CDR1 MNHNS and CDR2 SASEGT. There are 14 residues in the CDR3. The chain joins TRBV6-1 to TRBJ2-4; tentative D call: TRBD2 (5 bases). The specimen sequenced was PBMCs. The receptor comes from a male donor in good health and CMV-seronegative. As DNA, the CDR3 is TGTGCCAGCAGTGAAGATGTCAGACTAATCATTCAGTACTTC. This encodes CASSEDVRLIIQYF.